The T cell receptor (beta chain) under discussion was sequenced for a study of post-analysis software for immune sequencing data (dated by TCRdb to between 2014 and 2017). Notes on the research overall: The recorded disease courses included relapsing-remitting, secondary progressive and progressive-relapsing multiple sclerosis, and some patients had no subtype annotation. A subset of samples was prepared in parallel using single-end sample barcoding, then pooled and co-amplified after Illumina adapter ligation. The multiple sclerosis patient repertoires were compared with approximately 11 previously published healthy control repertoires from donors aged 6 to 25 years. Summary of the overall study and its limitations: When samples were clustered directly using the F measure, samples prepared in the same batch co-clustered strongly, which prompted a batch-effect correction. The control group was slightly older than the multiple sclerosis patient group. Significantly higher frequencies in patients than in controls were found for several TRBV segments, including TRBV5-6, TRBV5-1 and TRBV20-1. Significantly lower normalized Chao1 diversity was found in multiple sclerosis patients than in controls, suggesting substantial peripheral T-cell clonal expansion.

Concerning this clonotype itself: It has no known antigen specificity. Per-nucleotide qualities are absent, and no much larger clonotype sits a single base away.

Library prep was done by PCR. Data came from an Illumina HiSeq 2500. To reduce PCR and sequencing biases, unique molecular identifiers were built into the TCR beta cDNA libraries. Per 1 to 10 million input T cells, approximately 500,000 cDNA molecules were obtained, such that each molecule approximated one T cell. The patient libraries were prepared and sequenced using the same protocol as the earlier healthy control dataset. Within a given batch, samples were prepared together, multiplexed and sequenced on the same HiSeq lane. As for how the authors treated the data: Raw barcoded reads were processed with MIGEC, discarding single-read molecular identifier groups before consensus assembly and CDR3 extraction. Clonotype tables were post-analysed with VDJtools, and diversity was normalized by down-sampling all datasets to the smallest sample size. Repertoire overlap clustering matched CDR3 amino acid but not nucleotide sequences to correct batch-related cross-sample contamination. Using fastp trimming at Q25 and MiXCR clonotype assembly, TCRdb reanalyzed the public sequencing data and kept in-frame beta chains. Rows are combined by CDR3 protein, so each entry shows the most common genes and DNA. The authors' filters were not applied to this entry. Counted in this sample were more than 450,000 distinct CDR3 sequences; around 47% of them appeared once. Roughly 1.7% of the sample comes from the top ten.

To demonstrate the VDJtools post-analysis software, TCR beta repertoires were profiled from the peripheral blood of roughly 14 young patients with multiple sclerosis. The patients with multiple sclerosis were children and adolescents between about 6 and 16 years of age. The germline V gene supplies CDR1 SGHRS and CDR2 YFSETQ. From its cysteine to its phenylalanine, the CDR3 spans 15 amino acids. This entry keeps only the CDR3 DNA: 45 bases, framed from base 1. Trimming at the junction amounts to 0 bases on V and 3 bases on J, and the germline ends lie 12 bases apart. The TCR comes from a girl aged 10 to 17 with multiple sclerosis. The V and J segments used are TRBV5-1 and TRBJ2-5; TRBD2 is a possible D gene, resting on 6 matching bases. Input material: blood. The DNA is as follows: TGCGCCAGCAGCTTGGCCGTGTTAGCGGAAGAGACCCAGTACTTC. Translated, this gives CASSLAVLAEETQYF.